The source of this TCR beta chain is a study of T-cell memory formation after mild COVID-19. After 5'RACE with constant-segment primers, TCR alpha and TCR beta cDNA libraries carrying sample barcodes and UMIs were obtained. TCRdb ran MiXCR on the 5' RACE reads and lists one entry per CDR3 protein. The table lists a few hundred thousand distinct CDR3 sequences, 20% to 25% of them singletons, with 12% in the top ten. This clonotype has more than one count but fewer than ten. The sequence was obtained from an adult woman who had mild COVID-19 (a few samples of this study predate the infection). Cell type and time point are not known. The sequenced sample consisted of PBMCs or a T cell subset sorted from them (not recorded which).

The CDR3 loop is CASSSSRDNQPQHF. CDR3 DNA: TGTGCCAGCAGTTCTTCCAGGGACAATCAGCCCCAGCATTTT. The chain is built from TRBV7-9 and TRBJ1-5, with D tentatively TRBD1 (5 bases). The CDR3 totals 14 residues. V dropped 6 bases and J dropped 3 bases, with 12 bases sitting between them. Germline CDR1 SEHNR, CDR2 FQNEAQ (reference sequence).